This TCR beta chain was sequenced for a study of CD8 T cells in ankylosing spondylitis. Study findings and constraints: It was reported that disease-linked clones were significantly enriched in matched ankylosing spondylitis synovial fluid. Previously reported in reactive arthritis synovial fluid and blood were some of the motif variants. A TCR beta motif made of several highly homologous variants seemed typical of ankylosing spondylitis blood.

The sample holds a few counts of this clonotype. Its target is not known. Quantitative 5'-RACE with molecular barcodes generated TCR beta libraries. Each CDR3 protein gets one entry after TCRdb re-called the 5' RACE reads with MiXCR. The sample lists 100,000 to 150,000 distinct CDR3 sequences, roughly 15% occurring once. The V and J ends lost 5 bases and 1 base respectively, with 15 bases between them. This CDR3 has 16 residues. Germline V CDR1 and CDR2: MNHEY, SMNVEV (reference sequence). This clonotype was sampled from a male donor with ankylosing spondylitis. Sequenced sample: blood, either unsorted or a sorted T cell fraction (not recorded which). The chain combines TRBV27 with TRBJ2-1; tentative D call: TRBD2 (6 bases). Here the CDR3 DNA reads TGTGCCAGCAGTCCCCGGGGTAGCGGTTCCTACAATGAGCAGTTCTTC. Protein sequence: CASSPRGSGSYNEQFF.